The 12 T cell receptor beta chains below come from one sample, sequenced in a study of technical replicates of blood from a few donors. Sequencing used immunoSEQ multiplex PCR; TCRdb keeps in-frame clones, though not all of them. The repertoire holds tens of thousands of clones, about nine tenths seen once, with 0.35% to 0.45% in the top ten. Sequences were obtained from T cells isolated from PBMCs. These receptors came from a human donor in good health. Some clones in this sample may be carry-over from other donors' samples.

The chain employs TRBV11-2 and TRBJ1-5; a weak D match, TRBD1 (6 bases). CDR1 and CDR2 (germline): SGHAT, FQNNGV. The CDR3 consists of 15 residues. V gave up 5 bases and J gave up 3 bases, with 14 bases separating them. The CDR3: CASSPVTGPNQPQHF. In nucleotides, the CDR3 is TGTGCCAGCAGCCCGGTAACAGGGCCCAATCAGCCCCAGCATTTT.

V gene TRBV7-8 combines with J gene TRBJ2-1; possible D gene TRBD1, 6 bases. Germline V gene lookup returns CDR1 SGHVS and CDR2 FQNEAQ. The V and J ends lost 5 bases and 6 bases respectively, with 20 bases between them. This CDR3 spans 16 amino acids. This CDR3 reads CASSLREQGVSNEQFF. DNA of the CDR3: TGTGCCAGCAGCCTTAGGGAACAGGGAGTATCCAATGAGCAGTTCTTC.

As to this clone: The germline gene is not matched at one end of the junction; a read error may be the cause. This chain joins TRBV30 and TRBJ1-5; TRBD1 matches 9 bases. The CDR3 has 13 amino acids. Germline CDR1 GTSNPN, CDR2 SVGIG (reference sequence). The DNA of the CDR3 is TGTGCCTGGAGTACAGGGGGCAATCAGGCCCAGCATTTT. Translation gives CAWSTGGNQAQHF.

The rearrangement links TRBV10-3 to TRBJ2-3, with a weak D call TRBD2 (7 bases). Germline V gene sequence: CDR1 ENHRY, CDR2 SYGVKD. The CDR3 consists of 16 residues. The germline V and J ends were trimmed by 4 bases and 4 bases, with 18 bases remaining between them. CDR3 sequence: CAISAPTGGISDTQYF. In nucleotides, the CDR3 is TGTGCCATCAGTGCCCCCACGGGGGGCATTTCAGATACGCAGTATTTT.

This clone has only a few counts. The genes are TRBV29-1 and TRBJ2-7; possibly TRBD2 for D (6 bases). CDR3 size: 14 residues. The ends were cut back, 2 bases at V and 2 bases at J, with 13 bases in the middle. The germline V gene has CDR1 SQVTM and CDR2 ANQGSEA. The CDR3 DNA follows: TGCAGCGTTGAAACGGGGGAGAGCACCTACGAGCAGTACTTC. It yields the protein CSVETGESTYEQYF.

This chain joins TRBV6-5 and TRBJ2-7; 9 nucleotides match TRBD1. CDR3 length: 13 residues. J gave up 9 bases and V 5 bases, and 8 bases lay outside the gene matches. Germline CDR1 and CDR2: MNHEY and SVGAGI. DNA of the CDR3: TGTGCCAGCAGTATGGACAGGGGATTGTGGCAGTACTTC. Translating it yields CASSMDRGLWQYF.

The chain links TRBV5-1 to TRBJ2-7; TRBD1 agrees at 8 bases. Germline values: CDR1 SGHRS, CDR2 YFSETQ. The CDR3 extends over 14 amino acids. V lost 7 bases, J lost 0 bases, and 6 bases stayed unmatched. This chain's CDR3 is CASQDRGSSYEQYF. The CDR3 nucleotides are TGCGCCAGCCAAGACAGGGGCAGCTCCTACGAGCAGTACTTC.

This chain links TRBV27 with TRBJ1-2; 8 positions agree with TRBD1. Unmatched junction bases numbered 8, after V lost 4 bases and J lost 7 bases. Germline CDR1 reads MNHEY; CDR2 reads SMNVEV (reference sequence). CDR3 length: 14 amino acids. The CDR3 protein is CASSSNRGGPGYTF. The CDR3 coding sequence is TGTGCCAGCAGTTCAAACAGGGGGGGTCCTGGCTACACCTTC.

In this sample, this clone turned up once. The V gene is TRBV7-8, the J gene TRBJ2-1, with TRBD1 matching 7 bases. The CDR3 covers 16 residues. Per the germline V gene, CDR1 is SGHVS and CDR2 is FQNEAQ. Trimming took 6 bases from V and 3 from J; bases not matched to a gene: 11. The CDR3 region is CASRQGDTRNYNEQFF. The CDR3 region has the DNA TGTGCCAGCAGGCAGGGGGACACCAGGAACTACAATGAGCAGTTCTTC.

V is TRBV20-1 and J is TRBJ2-3; no firm D call. V lost 4 bases and J lost 5, with 4 bases in between. Germline loops: CDR1 DFQATT, CDR2 SNEGSKA (reference sequence). The CDR3 contains 10 residues. CDR3 residues: CSAILDTQYF. CDR3 sequence (DNA): TGCAGTGCTATCCTAGATACGCAGTATTTT.

The chain couples TRBV12-5 to TRBJ2-4, with D perhaps TRBD1 (6 bases). Germline assignment: CDR1 LGHNT and CDR2 FRNRAP. This CDR3 region has 17 residues. Trimming took off 3 bases at V and 1 base at J, with 16 bases between the two ends. CDR3 loop: CASGFVQGGAAKNIQYF. Here the CDR3 DNA reads TGTGCTAGTGGTTTCGTACAAGGGGGTGCGGCCAAAAACATTCAGTACTTC.

The chain has TRBV5-1 and TRBJ1-4, with TRBD1 matching 9 bases. V shed 2 bases and J 5 bases; nucleotides not matched to a gene: 4. The CDR3 contains 15 residues. Germline values: CDR1 SGHRS, CDR2 YFSETQ. The CDR3 DNA reads as TGCGCCAGCAGCTTTCAAGGACAGGGGAATGAAAAACTGTTTTTT. Protein sequence: CASSFQGQGNEKLFF. Full variable domain (missing parts from reference TRBV5-1 and TRBJ1-4): KAGVTQTPRYLIKTRGQQVTLSCSPISGHRSVSWYQQTPGQGLQFLFEYFSETQRNKGNFPGRFSGRQFSNSRSEMNVSTLELGDSALYLCASSFQGQGNEKLFFGSGTQLSVL.